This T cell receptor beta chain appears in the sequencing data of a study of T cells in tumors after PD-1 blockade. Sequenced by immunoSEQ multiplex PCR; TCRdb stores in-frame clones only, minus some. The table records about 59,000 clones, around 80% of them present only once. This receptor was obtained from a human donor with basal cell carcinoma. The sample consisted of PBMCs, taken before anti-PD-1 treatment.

The CDR3 here is CASSPNLGETQYF. The DNA for the CDR3 is TGTGCCAGCTCACCGAATTTAGGAGAGACCCAGTACTTC. The rearrangement uses TRBV18 and TRBJ2-5; no definite D call. The V end was cut by 3 bases, the J end by 4 bases, with 9 bases between. Germline assignment: CDR1 KGHSH and CDR2 LQKENI. The CDR3 length is 13 residues.